One and the same sample provided the 29 T cell receptor beta chains below, sequenced in a study of OX40 agonist ivuxolimab in advanced cancers. Libraries were prepared by immunoSEQ multiplex PCR; TCRdb keeps only in-frame clonotypes and omits some of them. The sample shows some 59,000 clones, about 87% of them seen only once. Sequenced here: CD4+ or CD8+ T cells sorted from blood, sampled in a trial of the OX40 agonist ivuxolimab. The source of these receptors is an adult with an advanced solid tumor such as melanoma, head and neck, liver or kidney cancer.

This clone came up once. This chain links TRBV11-3 with TRBJ2-3; D is ambiguous. Between the trimmed V and J ends, which lost 5 bases and 2 bases, there was a span of 8 bases. The CDR3 is 13 residues long. Germline assignment: CDR1 SGHNT and CDR2 YENEEA. This CDR3 is CASSPPYTDTQYF. In DNA form, the CDR3 reads TGTGCCAGCAGCCCGCCGTACACAGATACGCAGTATTTT.

This clone occurred once. The chain recombines TRBV6-1 with TRBJ2-3; the D is unclear. Trimming cost V 6 bases and J 0 bases, with 4 bases left between them. Germline V CDR1 and CDR2: MNHNS, SASEGT. The CDR3 runs to 12 residues. The CDR3 loop reads CASRTSTDTQYF. CDR3 coding DNA: TGTGCCAGCAGGACCAGCACAGATACGCAGTATTTT.

This clone was counted only a few times. This chain connects TRBV7-6 to TRBJ2-3, with TRBD2 identical over 10 bases. The V segment lost 4 bases and the J segment 5 bases; nucleotides outside the gene matches: 9. The germline gives CDR1 SGHVS, CDR2 FNYEAQ. The CDR3 sequence is 16 residues long. The CDR3: CASSSGLAATVDTQYF. The CDR3 DNA reads as TGTGCCAGCAGCTCAGGACTAGCGGCGACCGTAGATACGCAGTATTTT.

This clone has a single count. This chain joins TRBV5-1 and TRBJ2-7, with 10 nucleotides matching TRBD1. Germline lookup yields CDR1 SGHRS and CDR2 YFSETQ. The CDR3 is 15 amino acids. The ends lost 4 bases at V and 2 bases at J; junction bases unmatched: 6. The CDR3 nucleotides read TGCGCCAGCAGCATATCCGGGACAGGGGCCTACGAGCAGTACTTC. This codes for CASSISGTGAYEQYF.

The rearrangement joins TRBV9 to TRBJ2-6; TRBD2 aligns across 12 bases. CDR1 and CDR2 from the germline V gene are SGDLS and YYNGEE. This CDR3 comprises 18 residues. V dropped 4 bases and J dropped 2; count of bases not matched to a gene: 7. The CDR3 loop reads CASSPRLAGATGANVLTF. CDR3 sequence (DNA): TGTGCCAGCAGCCCCAGACTAGCGGGAGCGACTGGGGCCAACGTCCTGACTTTC.

The chain uses TRBV18 and TRBJ2-7; 8 bases align to TRBD1. CDR1 is KGHSH, CDR2 LQKENI, per germline. Losses at the gene ends were 4 bases for V and 0 bases for J; bases not matched to a gene: 5. CDR3 length equals 15 residues. In DNA, the CDR3 is TGTGCCAGCTCACTGACAGGGGACCCCTCCTACGAGCAGTACTTC. This sequence encodes CASSLTGDPSYEQYF. Full variable domain (outside the CDR3, taken from reference TRBV18 and TRBJ2-7): NAGVMQNPRHLVRRRGQEARLRCSPMKGHSHVYWYRQLPEEGLKFMVYLQKENIIDESGMPKERFSAEFPKEGPSILRIQQVVRGDSAAYFCASSLTGDPSYEQYFGPGTRLTVT.

This chain links TRBV28 with TRBJ2-5; D unresolved. The J call is uncertain, as TRBJ2-7 better fits the DNA end. Germline CDR1 and CDR2: MDHEN and SYDVKM. The CDR3 sequence is 15 residues long. The CDR3 DNA reads as TGTGCCAGCAGTTTTCCCGACCTGGGGACCTACGAGCAGTACTTC. Its protein product is CASSFPDLGTYEQYF.

The V call is TRBV6-6, the J call TRBJ1-2, with 8 bases fitting TRBD1. The CDR3 is 14 residues long. Germline V gene sequence: CDR1 MNHNY, CDR2 SVGAGI (reference sequence). Germline trimming cut 7 bases from V and 12 bases from J; bases unmatched to any gene: 16. In DNA form, the CDR3 reads TGTGCCAGCACATACGGAACAGGGGGAATAGGGGACACCTTC. Translated: CASTYGTGGIGDTF.

The chain uses TRBV13 and TRBJ2-1; the match to TRBD1 covers 10 bases. With 5 bases clipped from V and 6 bases from J, the junction kept 4 bases outside the gene matches. CDR3 size: 14 residues. Germline V CDR1 and CDR2: PRHDT, FYEKMQ (reference sequence). The CDR3 loop reads CASSPGQGLNEQFF. The DNA for the CDR3 is TGTGCCAGCAGCCCGGGACAGGGGCTCAATGAGCAGTTCTTC. Together with reference TRBV13 and TRBJ2-1, the CDR3 gives the full variable domain: AAGVIQSPRHLIKEKRETATLKCYPIPRHDTVYWYQQGPGQDPQFLISFYEKMQSDKGSIPDRFSAQQFSDYHSELNMSSLELGDSALYFCASSPGQGLNEQFFGPGTRLTVL.

There are a few counts of this clone. The chain uses TRBV19 and TRBJ1-5; tentative D call: TRBD1 (5 bases). The germline V and J ends were trimmed by 7 bases and 4 bases, with 11 bases remaining between them. The CDR3 length is 13 residues. Germline V lookup: CDR1 LNHDA, CDR2 SQIVND (reference sequence). The CDR3, as DNA: TGTGCCAGTACCTTGGGGGGTAATCAGCCCCAGCATTTT. The encoded protein is CASTLGGNQPQHF.

The rearrangement joins TRBV5-1 to TRBJ2-2; 7 bases align to TRBD2. Germline assignment: CDR1 SGHRS and CDR2 YFSETQ. V was clipped by 5 bases and J by 6 bases; unmatched bases: 10. The CDR3 contains 15 residues. CDR3 amino acids: CASRLTSSGAGELFF. The CDR3 DNA reads as TGCGCCAGCAGACTGACTAGCTCCGGCGCCGGGGAGCTGTTTTTT.

The V call is TRBV5-1, the J call TRBJ1-1; no reliable D call. V lost 0 bases, J lost 7 bases, and 10 bases lay in between. The CDR3 covers 13 residues. Germline CDR1 reads SGHRS; CDR2 reads YFSETQ. The DNA for the CDR3 is TGCGCCAGCAGCTTGGGGTGGGAACTTGAAGCTTTCTTT. The encoded protein is CASSLGWELEAFF.

V is TRBV29-1 and J is TRBJ2-3, with TRBD2 identical over 7 bases. Germline V gives CDR1 SQVTM, CDR2 ANQGSEA. This CDR3 has 14 amino acids. Unmatched junction bases numbered 8, after V lost 2 bases and J lost 6 bases. The CDR3 reads CSVELMRERDTQYF. In DNA form, the CDR3 reads TGCAGCGTTGAACTGATGCGGGAGAGGGATACGCAGTATTTT.

The CDR3 DNA follows: TGTGCCAGCAGCCTCCAGAGCCATGAGCAGTTCTTC. Translation gives CASSLQSHEQFF. The chain combines TRBV13 with TRBJ2-1; D not certain. CDR3 length: 12 residues. CDR1 and CDR2 (germline): PRHDT, FYEKMQ (reference sequence). The V and J ends lost 5 bases and 8 bases respectively, with 10 bases between them.

This clone has a single count. The chain joins TRBV19 to TRBJ2-2; D is ambiguous. This CDR3 is 13 amino acids long. Per germline, CDR1 LNHDA and CDR2 SQIVND (reference sequence). V was trimmed by 1 base and J by 7 bases, leaving 7 bases between them. The CDR3 loop is CASSIANGGELFF. CDR3 coding DNA: TGTGCCAGTAGTATAGCTAACGGCGGGGAGCTGTTTTTT.

This sequence joins TRBV28 and TRBJ2-2; no reliable D call. Per germline, CDR1 MDHEN and CDR2 SYDVKM. The V and J ends lost 4 bases and 0 bases respectively, with 12 bases between them. This CDR3 has 16 amino acids. CDR3 coding DNA: TGTGCCAGCAGTTGGACGTTTATCGCGAACACCGGGGAGCTGTTTTTT. Amino acids: CASSWTFIANTGELFF.

This clone was observed once. The V call is TRBV6-5, the J call TRBJ2-7; 9 bases agree with TRBD1. The CDR3 sequence is 14 residues long. V was pared by 2 bases and J by 5 bases, with 4 bases of the junction left unmatched. CDR1 and CDR2 from the germline V gene are MNHEY and SVGAGI. The CDR3 DNA sequence: TGTGCCAGCAGTTACCTGGGACAGGGCAACGAGCAGTACTTC. Amino acids: CASSYLGQGNEQYF.

The chain links TRBV7-6 to TRBJ2-1; D is ambiguous. Germline assignment: CDR1 SGHVS and CDR2 FNYEAQ. V was shortened by 1 base and J by 8 bases, with 6 bases between the two germline ends. This CDR3 contains 12 residues. CDR3 residues: CASSLVRDEQFF. The CDR3 nucleotides are TGTGCCAGCAGCTTAGTTAGAGATGAGCAGTTCTTC.

This chain connects TRBV20-1 to TRBJ2-3; unclear D gene. The CDR3 is 10 amino acids. Trimming cost V 1 base and J 5 bases, with 1 base left between them. Germline values: CDR1 DFQATT, CDR2 SNEGSKA (reference sequence). The CDR3 loop reads CSARGDTQYF. CDR3 bases: TGCAGTGCTAGAGGAGATACGCAGTATTTT.

The V and J genes are TRBV10-3 and TRBJ1-5, with 7 bases that match TRBD1. With 4 bases clipped from V and 4 bases from J, the junction kept 7 bases outside the gene matches. This CDR3 has 15 residues. The germline gives CDR1 ENHRY, CDR2 SYGVKD. The CDR3 sequence is CAISGGQSFNQPQHF. The DNA for the CDR3 is TGTGCCATCAGTGGGGGACAGAGCTTTAATCAGCCCCAGCATTTT.

This clone was seen a handful of times. J is TRBJ2-1 and V is TRBV7-2; D may be TRBD2 (5 bases). With 4 bases removed from V and 0 bases from J, the gap between germline ends came to 16 bases. The CDR3 contains 17 residues. CDR1 SGHTA and CDR2 FQGNSA come from the germline V gene. CDR3 region: CASSSQGLLRSYNEQFF. CDR3 DNA sequence: TGTGCCAGCAGCTCCCAAGGACTTCTTCGCTCCTACAATGAGCAGTTCTTC. The full variable domain, its missing parts supplied by reference TRBV7-2 and TRBJ2-1, is GAGVSQSPSNKVTEKGKDVELRCDPISGHTALYWYRQSLGQGLEFLIYFQGNSAPDKSGLPSDRFSAERTGGSVSTLTIQRTQQEDSAVYLCASSSQGLLRSYNEQFFGPGTRLTVL.

V and J are TRBV19 and TRBJ1-2; TRBD1 might be the D (5 bases). CDR3 length equals 14 residues. CDR1 and CDR2 from the germline V gene are LNHDA and SQIVND (reference sequence). V lost 6 bases and J lost 5, with 16 bases in between. The chain's CDR3 is CASSLRGRQYGYTF. DNA for the CDR3: TGTGCCAGTAGCCTCCGGGGCCGACAATATGGCTACACCTTC. Looking up the rest from reference TRBV19 and TRBJ1-2 gives the full variable domain: DGGITQSPKYLFRKEGQNVTLSCEQNLNHDAMYWYRQDPGQGLRLIYYSQIVNDFQKGDIAEGYSVSREKKESFPLTVTSAQKNPTAFYLCASSLRGRQYGYTFGSGTRLTVV.

The V call is TRBV19, the J call TRBJ2-1; no clear D. The V gene lost 4 bases and the J gene lost 3 bases, with 7 bases spanning the gap. The CDR3 spans 13 residues. The germline gives CDR1 LNHDA, CDR2 SQIVND (reference sequence). The CDR3 sequence is CASSSGNYNEQFF. The CDR3 DNA is TGTGCCAGTAGTAGCGGAAACTACAATGAGCAGTTCTTC.

The chain recombines TRBV5-1 with TRBJ2-7; D is possibly TRBD1 (5 bases). The CDR3 has 15 residues. V was shortened by 0 bases and J by 3 bases, with 13 bases between the two germline ends. Germline CDR1 is SGHRS and CDR2 is YFSETQ. As DNA, the CDR3 is TGCGCCAGCAGCTTGGGAGCTCAGGGAAACTACGAGCAGTACTTC. Protein sequence: CASSLGAQGNYEQYF.

This sequence joins TRBV19 and TRBJ2-1, with TRBD2 matching over 11 bases. V shed 11 bases, J shed 8 bases, and the junction held 5 bases outside the gene matches. CDR3 length equals 12 residues. Germline V CDR1 and CDR2: LNHDA, SQIVND (reference sequence). Written as DNA, the CDR3 is TGTGCCGTAGGACTAGCGGGCGATGAGCAGTTCTTC. Translation: CAVGLAGDEQFF.

The chain combines TRBV4-1 with TRBJ2-2; no definite D call. Trimming took 0 bases from V and 5 from J, leaving 16 bases between them. The CDR3 length is 17 residues. Germline V gene lookup returns CDR1 MGHRA and CDR2 YSYEKL. CDR3 amino acids: CASSQDLGQVRTGELFF. The CDR3 DNA reads TGCGCCAGCAGCCAAGATCTCGGGCAGGTTAGAACCGGGGAGCTGTTTTTT.

The rearrangement uses TRBV2 and TRBJ2-6; the D is unclear. Germline values: CDR1 SNHLY, CDR2 FYNNEI. This CDR3 is 15 amino acids long. V shed 5 bases and J shed 0 bases, with 8 bases lying between them. CDR3 sequence reads: CASSSLPSGANVLTF. The CDR3 DNA reads as TGTGCCAGCAGTTCCCTTCCCTCTGGGGCCAACGTCCTGACTTTC.

The chain combines TRBV28 with TRBJ1-3; no clear D gene. This CDR3 has 12 amino acids. Germline V lookup: CDR1 MDHEN, CDR2 SYDVKM. With 7 bases removed from V and 2 bases from J, the gap between germline ends came to 6 bases. The CDR3 region has the DNA TGTGCCAGCAAACGACCTGGAAACACCATATATTTT. Encoded protein: CASKRPGNTIYF.

The rearrangement joins TRBV29-1 to TRBJ2-5, with unresolved D. The CDR3 sequence is 11 residues long. The germline V gene encodes CDR1 SQVTM and CDR2 ANQGSEA. Trimming removed 6 bases at V and 7 bases at J, with 12 bases between. CDR3 sequence reads: CSVRWLGTQYF. The DNA of the CDR3 is TGCAGCGTAAGATGGTTGGGGACCCAGTACTTC.